Sequencing of this TCR beta chain was carried out in a study of T cell responses to AZD1222 COVID-19 vaccine. Turning to the study itself: Second-dose intervals of approximately 4 or approximately 12 weeks were pooled.

Looked up from germline, CDR1 is SEHNR and CDR2 is FQNEAQ (reference sequence). V was pared by 1 base and J by 0 bases, with 3 bases of the junction left unmatched. CDR3 size: 17 residues. Assay used: immunoSEQ multiplex PCR; TCRdb lists only in-frame clones, some missing. This sample carries 100,000 to 150,000 clones, just over 85% of them seen once, and the ten largest clones take more than 6.5%. General study findings and limits: The reported proportion of spike-specific TCRs targeting unmutated variant regions was nearly half. Donors were chiefly white British, with a greater number of females, and clonal diversity was perhaps underestimated. CD4 TCRs covered the whole spike, strongest at regions 160-218 and 743-854.

About this clone itself: Its target is unknown.

The specimen comprised peripheral blood, sampled on day 0 of AZD1222 vaccination. This chain joins TRBV7-9 and TRBJ1-2; 12 bases are a match to TRBD1. This clonotype originated in an adult in good health. CDR3 sequence (DNA): TGTGCCAGCAGCTTAGAAGGGACAGGGGGCGCTAACTATGGCTACACCTTC. Encoded protein: CASSLEGTGGANYGYTF.